These 24 T cell receptor beta chains originate from one sample sequenced in a study of CD8 T cells in ankylosing spondylitis. Study-wide points: It appeared that ankylosing spondylitis blood was characterized by a TCR beta motif of 8 or 9 highly homologous variants.

These receptors are not linked to any known antigen. TCRdb passed the 5' RACE reads through MiXCR, listing each CDR3 protein once. The sample yields almost 400,000 distinct CDR3 sequences, about 20% seen once. What was sequenced was blood, either unsorted or a sorted T cell fraction (not recorded which). The source is a male donor with ankylosing spondylitis.

The chain carries TRBV7-2 and TRBJ2-2; D remains ambiguous. Germline assignment: CDR1 SGHTA and CDR2 FQGNSA. This CDR3 is 15 amino acids long. Deletions cut 2 bases from V and 7 bases from J, with 14 bases between. This CDR3 reads CASSLRSGLGGELFF. CDR3 bases: TGTGCCAGCAGCTTAAGAAGTGGTTTAGGCGGGGAGCTGTTTTTT.

The rearrangement uses TRBV2 and TRBJ2-2; tentative D call: TRBD2 (5 bases). Deletions cut 0 bases from V and 2 bases from J, with 7 bases between. CDR1 is SNHLY and CDR2 is FYNNEI in the germline V gene. The CDR3 has 15 amino acids. CDR3 coding DNA: TGTGCCAGCAGTGAAGCGGGAGCTAACACCGGGGAGCTGTTTTTT. Translating gives CASSEAGANTGELFF.

This clonotype was detected a few times. The CDR3 is CASSEVNTEAFF. As DNA, the CDR3 is TGTGCCAGCAGTGAGGTGAACACTGAAGCTTTCTTT. The genes are TRBV6-2 or TRBV6-3 and TRBJ1-1; D is unresolved. CDR1 is MNHEY and CDR2 is SVGEGT in the germline V gene. V was trimmed by 5 bases and J by 0 bases, leaving 4 bases between them. This CDR3 region has 12 residues.

The chain recombines TRBV25-1 with TRBJ1-2; a weak D match, TRBD1 (5 bases). Trimming cost V 7 bases and J 5 bases, with 14 bases left between them. CDR3 size: 13 residues. Germline CDR1 is MGHDK and CDR2 is SYGVNS. Here the CDR3 reads CASTPWGGYGYTF. CDR3 DNA: TGTGCCAGCACACCGTGGGGGGGATATGGCTACACCTTC.

J is TRBJ1-3 and V is TRBV12-3 or TRBV12-4; D is perhaps TRBD1 (6 bases). Trimming left V 3 bases short and J 5 bases short, with 11 bases between. CDR3 length: 14 residues. CDR3 in amino acids: CASSFLRDRNTIYF. The CDR3 nucleotides are TGTGCCAGCAGTTTCCTCCGGGACAGAAACACCATATATTTT.

This clonotype was seen at least ten times. The CDR3: CASSHRTSVETQYF. The CDR3 nucleotides read TGTGCCAGCAGCCACCGGACTAGCGTAGAGACCCAGTACTTC. This rearrangement joins TRBV7-2 to TRBJ2-5; TRBD2 matches 9 bases. Germline V CDR1 and CDR2: SGHTA, FQGNSA. The CDR3 covers 14 residues. V was clipped by 5 bases and J by 4 bases; unmatched bases: 5.

This rearrangement joins TRBV7-6 to TRBJ2-1; no definite D call. This CDR3 is 13 amino acids long. V was shortened by 5 bases and J by 5 bases, with 10 bases between the two germline ends. Germline loops: CDR1 SGHVS, CDR2 FNYEAQ. CDR3 bases: TGTGCCAGCAGCCCGCAGGTCCACAATGAGCAGTTCTTC. Translation: CASSPQVHNEQFF.

There are many counts of this clonotype. V usage is TRBV12-3 or TRBV12-4 and J usage is TRBJ1-2; D not certain. The CDR3 runs 15 residues. Trimming cost V 0 bases and J 7 bases, with 15 bases left between them. CDR3 sequence (DNA): TGTGCCAGCAGTTTAGCTGGGCAGGAGATTCGTGGCTACACCTTC. It codes for CASSLAGQEIRGYTF.

The J gene is TRBJ2-1, the V gene TRBV7-6; D remains unclear. Per the germline V gene, CDR1 is SGHVS and CDR2 is FNYEAQ. V lost 1 base and J 4 bases, leaving 11 bases between the germline ends. The CDR3 extends over 15 amino acids. CDR3 residues: CASSLVDARYNEQFF. CDR3 nucleotides: TGTGCCAGCAGCTTAGTCGATGCCCGATACAATGAGCAGTTCTTC.

This clonotype was seen a handful of times. The chain is built from TRBV29-1 and TRBJ2-1; 14 nucleotides agree with TRBD2. The ends lost 6 bases at V and 7 bases at J; junction bases unmatched: 2. The CDR3 is made up of 13 amino acids. CDR1 and CDR2 from the germline V gene are SQVTM and ANQGSEA. The CDR3 reads CSVRLAGGNEQFF. The CDR3 DNA sequence: TGCAGCGTAAGACTAGCGGGAGGGAATGAGCAGTTCTTC.

This clonotype came up a few times. This chain's CDR3 is CASTSLGLAGDTQYF. The CDR3 coding sequence is TGTGCCAGCACCTCTCTAGGGCTGGCGGGAGATACGCAGTATTTT. V and J are TRBV9 and TRBJ2-3; D might be TRBD2 (5 bases). The CDR3 has 15 amino acids. V was pared by 6 bases and J by 5 bases, with 19 bases between. Germline V gives CDR1 SGDLS, CDR2 YYNGEE.

This clonotype was seen at least ten times. V is TRBV5-1 and J is TRBJ2-7, with D perhaps matching TRBD1 or TRBD2 (5 bases each). CDR1 SGHRS and CDR2 YFSETQ come from the germline V gene. V shed 4 bases and J shed 4 bases, with 12 bases lying between them. This CDR3 comprises 13 residues. The CDR3 reads CASSMGPSYEQYF. The CDR3 nucleotides read TGCGCCAGCAGCATGGGACCTTCATACGAGCAGTACTTC.

This clonotype was seen a few times. The rearrangement uses TRBV6-6 and TRBJ1-1, with D possibly TRBD1 on 6 matching bases. Trimming cost V 7 bases and J 6 bases, with 9 bases left between them. Germline CDR1 is MNHNY and CDR2 is SVGAGI (reference sequence). CDR3 size: 11 residues. CDR3 region: CASKRQAEAFF. The CDR3 DNA sequence: TGTGCCAGCAAAAGACAGGCTGAAGCTTTCTTT.

This chain uses TRBV7-9 with TRBJ2-2, with TRBD1 matching 7 bases. V was pared by 5 bases and J by 2 bases, with 8 bases of the junction left unmatched. The CDR3 is made up of 16 amino acids. Per germline, CDR1 SEHNR and CDR2 FQNEAQ (reference sequence). The CDR3 region has the DNA TGTGCCAGCAGCGTCAGGACAGGTCTTAACACCGGGGAGCTGTTTTTT. Translation: CASSVRTGLNTGELFF.

In this sample, this clonotype turned up many times. This chain joins TRBV5-1 and TRBJ2-5; D is perhaps TRBD2 (5 bases). V gave up 4 bases and J gave up 2 bases, with 15 bases separating them. The CDR3 consists of 15 residues. Germline V lookup: CDR1 SGHRS, CDR2 YFSETQ. For the CDR3, the DNA is TGCGCCAGCAGCCTAACAACAGCGGAACAAGAGACCCAGTACTTC. Translated, it gives CASSLTTAEQETQYF.

This clonotype was seen at least ten times. The chain carries TRBV20-1 and TRBJ2-3; 8 bases map to TRBD2. V trimming: 3 bases; J trimming: 0 bases; junction bases outside the gene matches: 2. This CDR3 is built from 14 residues. Germline V gene lookup returns CDR1 DFQATT and CDR2 SNEGSKA (reference sequence). CDR3 amino acids: CSASREGSTDTQYF. CDR3 bases: TGCAGTGCTAGCCGGGAGGGGAGCACAGATACGCAGTATTTT.

The rearrangement links TRBV20-1 to TRBJ2-3; D unclear. The V gene lost 3 bases and the J gene lost 0 bases, with 7 bases spanning the gap. Germline CDR1 DFQATT, CDR2 SNEGSKA (reference sequence). The CDR3 runs 13 residues. The CDR3, as DNA: TGCAGTGCTAGCCCTGGTAGCACAGATACGCAGTATTTT. It is translated as CSASPGSTDTQYF.

This CDR3 is CAISDITGNNEQFF. For the CDR3, the DNA is TGTGCCATCAGTGACATTACAGGGAACAATGAGCAGTTCTTC. The chain carries TRBV10-3 and TRBJ2-1; a possible D gene is TRBD1 (6 bases). V lost 3 bases and J lost 5, with 11 bases in between. This CDR3 is 14 amino acids long. Germline loops: CDR1 ENHRY, CDR2 SYGVKD.

This clonotype was picked up a small number of times. This sequence joins TRBV11-1 and TRBJ1-1, with D maybe TRBD1 (6 bases). The germline CDR1 and CDR2 sequences are SGHAT and FQDESV (reference sequence). The CDR3 has 18 amino acids. Trimming removed 4 bases at V and 3 bases at J, with 24 bases between. CDR3 protein: CASSYRDTSDRVDTEAFF. CDR3 in DNA: TGTGCCAGCAGCTACAGGGACACTTCCGACCGGGTGGACACTGAAGCTTTCTTT.

The rearrangement joins TRBV12-3 or TRBV12-4 to TRBJ2-1, with D hard to call. The CDR3 has 11 residues. Trimming shortened V by 7 bases and J by 6 bases, and 7 bases separated the two germline ends. CDR3 amino acids: CASNDPNEQFF. The DNA for the CDR3 is TGTGCCAGCAATGACCCCAATGAGCAGTTCTTC.

This rearrangement joins TRBV11-2 to TRBJ2-5, with D tentatively TRBD1 (6 bases). CDR1 and CDR2 from the germline V gene are SGHAT and FQNNGV. CDR3 length: 16 residues. Trimming cost V 0 bases and J 1 base, with 12 bases left between them. The CDR3 region has the DNA TGTGCCAGCAGCTTAGACCCGTGGGGGCCCCAAGAGACCCAGTACTTC. Its protein product is CASSLDPWGPQETQYF.

The rearrangement joins TRBV12-3 or TRBV12-4 to TRBJ2-1; 8 nucleotides line up with TRBD1. There are 17 residues in the CDR3. V was pared by 6 bases and J by 0 bases, with 10 bases of the junction left unmatched. The CDR3 is CASSPPRQGPSYNEQFF. DNA for the CDR3: TGTGCCAGCAGCCCCCCACGACAGGGGCCCTCCTACAATGAGCAGTTCTTC.

This clonotype turned up a few times. The chain links TRBV7-3 to TRBJ2-2, with D possibly being TRBD2 (5 bases). CDR1 and CDR2 (germline): SGHTA, FQGTGA. This CDR3 comprises 16 residues. V was pared by 5 bases and J by 0 bases, with 13 bases between. The CDR3 spells CASSRSGPSNTGELFF. CDR3 coding DNA: TGTGCCAGCAGCCGAAGCGGACCCTCGAACACCGGGGAGCTGTTTTTT.

This clonotype was seen more than once but under ten times. The genes are TRBV7-8 and TRBJ1-2; 7 bases align to TRBD1. Germline CDR1 SGHVS, CDR2 FQNEAQ. V lost 5 bases to trimming and J lost 7 bases; unmatched junction nucleotides: 7. This CDR3 region has 13 residues. As DNA, the CDR3 is TGTGCCAGCAGCATCCCAGGGGGTGGTGGCTACACCTTC. It encodes CASSIPGGGGYTF.